The next 26 T cell receptor beta chains were all read from a single sample in a study of cytomegalovirus exposure and HLA in healthy donors. It was with 60 Vbeta and 13 Jbeta primers that the PCR ran. Profiled with immunoSEQ multiplex PCR; TCRdb holds only in-frame clones, not every one. Here the sample table reports 180,000 or so clones. Sequenced input: PBMCs. The receptors come from a woman aged 18-35 years in good health and CMV-seropositive.

The chain recombines TRBV5-1 with TRBJ2-2; TRBD1 might be the D (6 bases). Germline CDR1 is SGHRS and CDR2 is YFSETQ. With 3 bases removed from V and 6 bases from J, the gap between germline ends came to 15 bases. The CDR3 length is 15 residues. CDR3: CASSSYRARPGELFF. The DNA of the CDR3 is TGCGCCAGCAGCTCTTACAGGGCTAGGCCCGGGGAGCTGTTTTTT.

The chain has TRBV10-2 and TRBJ1-2, with 7 bases identical to TRBD1. There are 16 residues in the CDR3. The trim removed 0 bases at V and 0 bases at J, leaving 4 bases unmatched. Germline-derived CDR1 and CDR2 are WSHSY and SAAADI. CDR3 DNA sequence: TGCGCCAGCAGTGAGTCAAGGGGACAGTCTAACTATGGCTACACCTTC. Translation: CASSESRGQSNYGYTF.

V usage is TRBV6-5 and J usage is TRBJ1-2; TRBD1 matches at 7 bases. V gave up 0 bases and J gave up 4 bases; unmatched junction bases: 2. The length of the CDR3 is 14 residues. CDR1 and CDR2 from the germline V gene are MNHEY and SVGAGI. CDR3 amino acids: CASSYSPGGYGYTF. CDR3 coding DNA: TGTGCCAGCAGTTACTCACCAGGGGGCTATGGCTACACCTTC.

This chain connects TRBV7-6 to TRBJ2-5; D is perhaps TRBD2 (6 bases). CDR3 size: 13 residues. V shed 5 bases and J shed 4 bases, with 11 bases lying between them. Germline V gives CDR1 SGHVS, CDR2 FNYEAQ. CDR3 bases: TGTGCCAGCAGCCCAGGGACTGGAGAGACCCAGTACTTC. Its translation is CASSPGTGETQYF.

The chain employs TRBV30 and TRBJ2-3; tentative D call: TRBD1 (6 bases). In germline, CDR1 is GTSNPN, CDR2 SVGIG (reference sequence). The V gene lost 2 bases and the J gene lost 2 bases, with 20 bases spanning the gap. The CDR3 totals 17 residues. CDR3: CAWSPPGQWSTTDTQYF. CDR3 DNA: TGTGCCTGGAGTCCGCCCGGACAGTGGAGCACCACAGATACGCAGTATTTT.

The rearrangement uses TRBV6-1 and TRBJ1-5; 8 positions match TRBD1. With V trimmed by 4 bases and J by 3 bases, 2 bases remained unmatched. The length of the CDR3 is 14 residues. Germline CDR1 MNHNS, CDR2 SASEGT. The CDR3 DNA sequence: TGTGCCAGCAGTGTGACAGGGGTCAATCAGCCCCAGCATTTT. It specifies CASSVTGVNQPQHF.

The genes are TRBV27 and TRBJ1-5, with TRBD1 matching 9 bases. Germline V CDR1 and CDR2: MNHEY, SMNVEV (reference sequence). The CDR3 is 14 residues long. The J segment lost 4 bases and the V segment lost 3 bases, leaving 1 base of the junction unmatched. This chain's CDR3 is CASSFGQGNQPQHF. CDR3 DNA: TGTGCCAGCAGTTTCGGACAGGGGAATCAGCCCCAGCATTTT.

This sequence joins TRBV5-1 and TRBJ1-2; weak D call: TRBD1 (6 bases). This CDR3 contains 15 residues. CDR1 SGHRS and CDR2 YFSETQ come from the germline V gene. V lost 5 bases and J lost 8, with 22 bases in between. CDR3 DNA sequence: TGCGCCAGCAGGCTGCGACAGGACCGTCCGTCGGGCTACACCTTC. Amino acids: CASRLRQDRPSGYTF. Variable domain in full (rest from reference TRBV5-1 and TRBJ1-2): KAGVTQTPRYLIKTRGQQVTLSCSPISGHRSVSWYQQTPGQGLQFLFEYFSETQRNKGNFPGRFSGRQFSNSRSEMNVSTLELGDSALYLCASRLRQDRPSGYTFGSGTRLTVV.

The genes are TRBV29-1 and TRBJ2-5; 9 bases are shared with TRBD2. Unmatched junction bases numbered 5, after V lost 2 bases and J lost 4 bases. The CDR3 length is 14 residues. Germline loops: CDR1 SQVTM, CDR2 ANQGSEA. Written as DNA, the CDR3 is TGCAGCGTTGAATTAGCGGGGGTCGGAGAGACCCAGTACTTC. It yields the protein CSVELAGVGETQYF. Looking up the rest from reference TRBV29-1 and TRBJ2-5 gives the full variable domain: SAVISQKPSRDICQRGTSLTIQCQVDSQVTMMFWYRQQPGQSLTLIATANQGSEATYESGFVIDKFPISRPNLTFSTLTVSNMSPEDSSIYLCSVELAGVGETQYFGPGTRLLVL.

This rearrangement joins TRBV9 to TRBJ2-5, with D possibly being TRBD2 (6 bases). CDR1 is SGDLS, CDR2 YYNGEE, per germline. This CDR3 spans 14 amino acids. V was shortened by 0 bases and J by 5 bases, with 11 bases between the two germline ends. CDR3 bases: TGTGCCAGCAGCGTAGGTGCAGGGAGGGAGACCCAGTACTTC. This encodes CASSVGAGRETQYF. Full variable domain (remainder filled in from reference TRBV9 and TRBJ2-5): DSGVTQTPKHLITATGQRVTLRCSPRSGDLSVYWYQQSLDQGLQFLIQYYNGEERAKGNILERFSAQQFPDLHSELNLSSLELGDSALYFCASSVGAGRETQYFGPGTRLLVL.

For this clone: A read error may produce the germline difference seen at one junction end. The V gene is TRBV5-1, the J gene TRBJ2-5, with D maybe TRBD2 (5 bases). This CDR3 contains 17 residues. Germline V gene data show CDR1 as SGHRS and CDR2 as YFSETQ. The CDR3 DNA is TGCGCCAGCAGCTTATCTCCTATGACTATCCACCAGGAGACCCAGTACTTC. It yields the protein CASSLSPMTIHQETQYF.

J is TRBJ2-5 and V is TRBV2; the match to TRBD2 covers 11 bases. The V segment lost 6 bases and the J segment 4 bases; nucleotides outside the gene matches: 4. Looked up from germline, CDR1 is SNHLY and CDR2 is FYNNEI. This CDR3 has 14 amino acids. This CDR3 is CASRPGLAVETQYF. As DNA, the CDR3 is TGTGCCAGCAGGCCGGGACTAGCGGTAGAGACCCAGTACTTC.

This chain joins TRBV11-3 and TRBJ2-1; maybe TRBD2 (6 bases). Germline values: CDR1 SGHNT, CDR2 YENEEA. This CDR3 comprises 17 residues. The V end was cut by 1 base, the J end by 1 base, with 14 bases between. The CDR3 DNA reads as TGTGCCAGCAGCTTAGGTTCGCTAGCGAGGTCCTACAATGAGCAGTTCTTC. This gives the protein CASSLGSLARSYNEQFF.

The J gene is TRBJ2-5, the V gene TRBV25-1; TRBD1 might be the D (5 bases). The end of the DNA aligns better with TRBJ2-7, so the J call may be wrong. Germline-derived CDR1 and CDR2 are MGHDK and SYGVNS. The CDR3 length is 14 residues. The CDR3, as DNA: TGTGCCAGCAGTGATGAGACAGAATCCTACGAGCAGTACTTC. Translated: CASSDETESYEQYF.

The V gene is TRBV7-2, the J gene TRBJ1-1; 7 bases match TRBD1. Germline assignment: CDR1 SGHTA and CDR2 FQGNSA. The V and J ends lost 4 bases and 0 bases, in that order; junction bases with no gene match: 11. The CDR3 runs 17 residues. This CDR3 is CASSSQPLQGMNTEAFF. CDR3 coding DNA: TGTGCCAGCAGCTCACAACCCTTACAGGGGATGAACACTGAAGCTTTCTTT.

This rearrangement joins TRBV5-1 to TRBJ2-3; D is possibly TRBD2 (5 bases). This CDR3 has 14 residues. Trimming shortened V by 0 bases and J by 2 bases, and 7 bases separated the two germline ends. Germline assignment: CDR1 SGHRS and CDR2 YFSETQ. The CDR3, as DNA: TGCGCCAGCAGCTTGGCCGGGGACACAGATACGCAGTATTTT. Translated, it gives CASSLAGDTDTQYF.

This chain joins TRBV4-1 and TRBJ2-1; 11 nucleotides align to TRBD2. The CDR3 has 18 amino acids. The V and J ends lost 0 bases and 5 bases, in that order; junction bases with no gene match: 9. The V gene's germline CDR1 is MGHRA and CDR2 YSYEKL. Written as DNA, the CDR3 is TGCGCCAGCAGCCAAGATATAGCGGGGGGGCCTCGGCACAATGAGCAGTTCTTC. Translating gives CASSQDIAGGPRHNEQFF.

The chain couples TRBV30 to TRBJ2-7; D gene unclear. The CDR3 loop spans 13 amino acids. The germline V gene encodes CDR1 GTSNPN and CDR2 SVGIG (reference sequence). The V end lost 0 bases, the J end lost 2 bases, and 8 bases lay between the germline ends. This CDR3 reads CAWSVQRPYEQYF. CDR3 DNA sequence: TGTGCCTGGAGTGTTCAGAGGCCCTACGAGCAGTACTTC.

The chain combines TRBV7-8 with TRBJ1-2; the D gene is possibly TRBD1 (5 bases). Trimming left V 3 bases short and J 7 bases short, with 12 bases between. This CDR3 spans 13 amino acids. Germline V gene sequence: CDR1 SGHVS, CDR2 FQNEAQ. The CDR3 loop is CASSFERGSGYTF. The CDR3 bases are TGTGCCAGCAGCTTTGAAAGGGGATCTGGCTACACCTTC. Supplemented by reference TRBV7-8 and TRBJ1-2, the full variable domain reads GAGVSQSPRYKVAKRGQDVALRCDPISGHVSLFWYQQALGQGPEFLTYFQNEAQLDKSGLPSDRFFAERPEGSVSTLKIQRTQQEDSAVYLCASSFERGSGYTFGSGTRLTVV.

The chain is built from TRBV5-1 and TRBJ1-2; no clear D gene. In germline, CDR1 is SGHRS, CDR2 YFSETQ. The CDR3 runs 13 residues. Trimming took 0 bases from V and 2 from J, leaving 5 bases between them. CDR3 nucleotides: TGCGCCAGCAGCTTGGTCTCGAACTATGGCTACACCTTC. It specifies CASSLVSNYGYTF.

The chain combines TRBV4-3 with TRBJ1-1; 7 positions match TRBD1. The V and J ends lost 3 bases and 0 bases, in that order; junction bases with no gene match: 4. This CDR3 is built from 15 residues. Germline V lookup: CDR1 LGHNA, CDR2 YSLEER. The CDR3 protein is CASSQTGIMNTEAFF. CDR3 coding DNA: TGCGCCAGCAGCCAGACAGGGATTATGAACACTGAAGCTTTCTTT.

V is TRBV7-2 and J is TRBJ2-7; possibly TRBD1 for D (6 bases). The CDR3 is made up of 14 amino acids. With 3 bases removed from V and 0 bases from J, the gap between germline ends came to 9 bases. Germline V gene sequence: CDR1 SGHTA, CDR2 FQGNSA. The CDR3 protein is CASSFDRTSYEQYF. The CDR3 DNA follows: TGTGCCAGCAGCTTCGACAGGACCTCCTACGAGCAGTACTTC.

This clone ranks as medium-sized in terms of frequency. Written as DNA, the CDR3 is TGCGCCAGCAGCGGACCCGGGACTAGCGGGAACTACGAGCAGTACTTC. It translates to CASSGPGTSGNYEQYF. The rearrangement links TRBV10-1 to TRBJ2-7, with TRBD2 identical over 13 bases. Per the germline V gene, CDR1 is WNHNN and CDR2 is SYGVQD (reference sequence). The CDR3 has 16 residues. V lost 6 bases to trimming and J lost 3 bases; unmatched junction nucleotides: 8.

The genes are TRBV29-1 and TRBJ1-4, with D unclear. Germline V gives CDR1 SQVTM, CDR2 ANQGSEA. Trimming removed 5 bases at V and 4 bases at J, with 11 bases between. The CDR3 has 13 residues. The CDR3 DNA reads TGCAGCGTTCTCGGGAATCTTAATGAAAAACTGTTTTTT. Protein sequence: CSVLGNLNEKLFF.

In regard to this clone: The sample contains more than one DNA sequence encoding this CDR3. The rearrangement joins TRBV18 to TRBJ1-1, with D maybe TRBD1 (5 bases). Trimming left V 4 bases short and J 2 bases short, with 8 bases between. The CDR3 has 13 residues. CDR1 and CDR2 (germline): KGHSH, LQKENI. The CDR3 reads CASSRQGNTEAFF. The CDR3 DNA is TGTGCCAGCTCACGCCAGGGTAACACTGAAGCTTTCTTT. The full variable domain, its missing parts supplied by reference TRBV18 and TRBJ1-1, is NAGVMQNPRHLVRRRGQEARLRCSPMKGHSHVYWYRQLPEEGLKFMVYLQKENIIDESGMPKERFSAEFPKEGPSILRIQQVVRGDSAAYFCASSRQGNTEAFFGQGTRLTVV.

This sequence joins TRBV10-1 and TRBJ1-2, with 9 bases aligning to TRBD1. The germline V gene has CDR1 WNHNN and CDR2 SYGVQD (reference sequence). The CDR3 is 13 residues long. J was trimmed by 8 bases and V by 5 bases; bases with no gene match: 6. The CDR3 spells CASSKYRGQGYTF. DNA of the CDR3: TGCGCCAGCAGTAAATACAGGGGGCAGGGCTACACCTTC.